The rows below give T cell receptor beta chains drawn from one sample of a study of cytomegalovirus exposure and HLA in healthy donors. The method was immunoSEQ multiplex PCR; TCRdb's version includes in-frame clones alone and lacks a portion of them. This table has 150,000 or so clones, 65% to 70% appearing once. Sequences were obtained from PBMCs. These receptors were taken from a man aged 25-45 years in good health and CMV-seropositive. Each CDR3 is given with its conserved first and last residue. The order of the fields is J gene, clone size, D gene, V gene, CDR3 protein, CDR3 DNA. A D gene is named only where the DNA matches it firmly. Clone size is not always given. Where it is, it says once, few, many or a class for expanded clones.

J: TRBJ2-2
size: .
D: TRBD1
V: TRBV7-9
CDR3: CAVGQGEARTGELFF
DNA: TGTGCCGTGGGGCAGGGGGAAGCGCGAACCGGGGAGCTGTTTTTT

J: TRBJ2-7
size: .
D: .
V: TRBV6-6
CDR3: CASSYSRETTYEQYF
DNA: TGTGCCAGCAGTTACAGCAGGGAAACAACCTACGAGCAGTACTTC

J: TRBJ1-3
size: .
D: TRBD1
V: TRBV4-2
CDR3: CASSQLGTGVDTIYF
DNA: TGTGCCAGCAGCCAGCTTGGGACAGGTGTAGACACCATATATTTT

J: TRBJ1-2
size: .
D: .
V: TRBV11-2
CDR3: CASSLAGNYGYTF
DNA: TGTGCCAGCAGCTTAGCAGGGAACTATGGCTACACCTTC

J: TRBJ1-5
size: .
D: .
V: TRBV7-9
CDR3: CASSLASNQPQHF
DNA: TGTGCCAGCAGCTTGGCTAGCAATCAGCCCCAGCATTTT

J: TRBJ2-7
size: few
D: TRBD2
V: TRBV27
CDR3: CASSPPGTSGTPAYEQYF
DNA: TGTGCCAGCAGTCCACCCGGGACTAGCGGGACTCCGGCCTACGAGCAGTACTTC

J: TRBJ2-7
size: .
D: .
V: TRBV28
CDR3: CASSQLAREQYF
DNA: TGTGCCAGCAGCCAACTAGCCAGGGAGCAGTACTTC

J: TRBJ2-1
size: .
D: TRBD2
V: TRBV19
CDR3: CASSIGTSGRSEQFF
DNA: TGTGCCAGTAGTATTGGGACTAGCGGACGTTCTGAGCAGTTCTTC

J: TRBJ2-7
size: .
D: .
V: TRBV18
CDR3: CASSPPSLGYEQYF
DNA: TGTGCCAGCTCACCACCGTCACTAGGCTACGAGCAGTACTTC

J: TRBJ1-5
size: .
D: TRBD1
V: TRBV6-1
CDR3: CASSLDRGNQPQHF
DNA: TGTGCCAGCAGTCTGGACAGGGGTAATCAGCCCCAGCATTTT

J: TRBJ2-7
size: few
D: TRBD2
V: TRBV4-1
CDR3: CASSQGMASGSYEQYF
DNA: TGCGCCAGCAGCCAAGGAATGGCTAGCGGTTCCTACGAGCAGTACTTC

J: TRBJ1-1
size: .
D: .
V: TRBV2
CDR3: CASRRHANTEAFF
DNA: TGTGCCAGCAGGAGACACGCTAACACTGAAGCTTTCTTT

J: TRBJ2-1
size: once
D: TRBD1
V: TRBV18
CDR3: CASSQGQGASYNEQFF
DNA: TGTGCCAGCTCACAAGGACAGGGGGCTTCCTACAATGAGCAGTTCTTC

J: TRBJ2-5
size: few
D: .
V: TRBV7-3
CDR3: CASSLNAGAETQYF
DNA: TGTGCCAGCAGCTTAAACGCAGGGGCAGAGACCCAGTACTTC

J: TRBJ2-6
size: .
D: .
V: TRBV9
CDR3: CASSPRGFSGANVLTF
DNA: TGTGCCAGCAGCCCACGGGGGTTCTCTGGGGCCAACGTCCTGACTTTC

J: TRBJ1-1
size: .
D: .
V: TRBV6-1
CDR3: CASSSQLSTEAFF
DNA: TGTGCCAGCAGTAGTCAATTGAGCACTGAAGCTTTCTTT

J: TRBJ2-7
size: .
D: .
V: TRBV28
CDR3: CASSRLGFLYEQYF
DNA: TGTGCCAGCAGTCGACTCGGATTCCTCTACGAGCAGTACTTC

J: TRBJ1-5
size: .
D: .
V: TRBV11-2
CDR3: CASSPYGNSNQPQHF
DNA: TGTGCCAGCAGCCCGTACGGTAATAGCAATCAGCCCCAGCATTTT

J: TRBJ2-1
size: few
D: TRBD2
V: TRBV5-8
CDR3: CASSLEVSGIGHEQFF
DNA: TGTGCCAGCAGCTTAGAAGTCAGCGGGATAGGACATGAGCAGTTCTTC

J: TRBJ2-7
size: once
D: .
V: TRBV29-1
CDR3: CSVMTGTSSYEQYF
DNA: TGCAGCGTGATGACCGGGACAAGCTCCTACGAGCAGTACTTC

J: TRBJ2-2
size: .
D: TRBD2
V: TRBV12-5
CDR3: CASGLGVGRGEDTGELFF
DNA: TGTGCTAGTGGTTTAGGGGTTGGGAGGGGCGAGGACACCGGGGAGCTGTTTTTT

J: TRBJ1-5
size: .
D: .
V: TRBV30
CDR3: CAWSSSRVQPQHF
DNA: TGTGCCTGGAGTTCCTCCAGGGTTCAGCCCCAGCATTTT

J: TRBJ1-2
size: .
D: TRBD1
V: TRBV27
CDR3: CASSLIRDRGNYGYTF
DNA: TGTGCCAGCAGTTTAATACGGGACAGGGGTAACTATGGCTACACCTTC

J: TRBJ2-7
size: .
D: TRBD2
V: TRBV15
CDR3: CATSGGTSSYYEQYF
DNA: TGTGCCACCAGCGGAGGGACTAGCAGTTACTACGAGCAGTACTTC

J: TRBJ2-1
size: .
D: .
V: TRBV28
CDR3: CASSHDRENEQFF
DNA: TGTGCCAGCAGTCACGACAGAGAAAATGAGCAGTTCTTC

J: TRBJ1-1
size: once
D: .
V: TRBV27
CDR3: CASSYTGSVGTEAFF
DNA: TGTGCCAGCAGTTATACAGGATCCGTGGGCACTGAAGCTTTCTTT

J: TRBJ2-7
size: few
D: .
V: TRBV10-1
CDR3: CASSLRQGRDSEQYF
DNA: TGCGCCAGCAGCCTACGACAAGGAAGGGACTCCGAGCAGTACTTC

J: TRBJ1-1
size: .
D: TRBD1
V: TRBV7-2
CDR3: CASSPYRDRGLNTEAFF
DNA: TGTGCCAGCAGCCCCTACCGGGACAGGGGGTTGAACACTGAAGCTTTCTTT

J: TRBJ2-2
size: .
D: .
V: TRBV9
CDR3: CASSPQGQRNTGELFF
DNA: TGTGCCAGCAGCCCCCAAGGACAGAGAAACACCGGGGAGCTGTTTTTT

J: TRBJ2-1
size: .
D: .
V: TRBV11-2
CDR3: CASSLGGSSYNEQFF
DNA: TGTGCCAGCAGCTTAGGGGGCAGCTCCTACAATGAGCAGTTCTTC

J: TRBJ2-5
size: .
D: TRBD2
V: TRBV5-4
CDR3: CASSLAPTAGETQYF
DNA: TGTGCCAGCAGCTTGGCACCGACAGCGGGGGAGACCCAGTACTTC

J: TRBJ2-7
size: .
D: .
V: TRBV6-1
CDR3: CASRGIGVGEQYF
DNA: TGTGCCAGCAGGGGGATCGGGGTAGGAGAGCAGTACTTC

J: TRBJ2-6
size: .
D: .
V: TRBV28
CDR3: CASSFGGVSGANVLTF
DNA: TGTGCCAGCAGTTTTGGAGGGGTCTCTGGGGCCAACGTCCTGACTTTC

J: TRBJ2-1
size: .
D: .
V: TRBV27
CDR3: CASSLGGSSYNEQFF
DNA: TGTGCCAGCAGTTTAGGCGGGTCCTCCTACAATGAGCAGTTCTTC

J: TRBJ1-4
size: .
D: TRBD1
V: TRBV4-1
CDR3: CASSFRQGAEKLFF
DNA: TGCGCCAGCAGCTTTAGACAGGGGGCGGAAAAACTGTTTTTT

J: TRBJ2-6
size: .
D: .
V: TRBV5-6
CDR3: CASSLGLVQGNSGANVLTF
DNA: TGTGCCAGCAGCTTGGGGTTGGTTCAGGGAAACTCTGGGGCCAACGTCCTGACTTTC

J: TRBJ1-5
size: few
D: .
V: TRBV7-6
CDR3: CASSPSGGHQPQHF
DNA: TGTGCCAGCAGCCCTAGCGGGGGGCACCAGCCCCAGCATTTT

J: TRBJ2-2
size: .
D: .
V: TRBV19
CDR3: CASSISVSPGELFF
DNA: TGTGCCAGTAGTATCAGCGTAAGTCCCGGGGAGCTGTTTTTT

J: TRBJ2-1
size: .
D: .
V: TRBV4-1
CDR3: CASSQVPGTTYNEQFF
DNA: TGCGCCAGCAGCCAAGTCCCGGGTACGACCTACAATGAGCAGTTCTTC

J: TRBJ2-7
size: .
D: TRBD2
V: TRBV6-4
CDR3: CASSDSPGGGPGEQYF
DNA: TGTGCCAGCAGTGACTCGCCCGGGGGAGGGCCGGGGGAGCAGTACTTC

J: TRBJ2-1
size: .
D: TRBD2
V: TRBV2
CDR3: CASYKILASSYNEQFF
DNA: TGTGCCAGCTACAAAATACTAGCGAGCTCCTACAATGAGCAGTTCTTC

J: TRBJ2-7
size: .
D: .
V: TRBV7-7
CDR3: CASSLGGSTYEQYF
DNA: TGTGCTAGCAGCTTAGGAGGGTCAACTTACGAGCAGTACTTC